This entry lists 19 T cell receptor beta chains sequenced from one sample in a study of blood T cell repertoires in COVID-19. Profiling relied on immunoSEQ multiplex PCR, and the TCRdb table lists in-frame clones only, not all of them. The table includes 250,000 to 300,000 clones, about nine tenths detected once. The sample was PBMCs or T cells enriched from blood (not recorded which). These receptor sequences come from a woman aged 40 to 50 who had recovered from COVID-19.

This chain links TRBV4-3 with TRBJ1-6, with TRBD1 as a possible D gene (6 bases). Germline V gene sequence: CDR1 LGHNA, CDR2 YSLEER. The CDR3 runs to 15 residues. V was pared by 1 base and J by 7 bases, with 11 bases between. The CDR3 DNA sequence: TGCGCCAGCAGCCAAGCCGGGGGGCTCAATTCACCCCTCCACTTT. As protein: CASSQAGGLNSPLHF.

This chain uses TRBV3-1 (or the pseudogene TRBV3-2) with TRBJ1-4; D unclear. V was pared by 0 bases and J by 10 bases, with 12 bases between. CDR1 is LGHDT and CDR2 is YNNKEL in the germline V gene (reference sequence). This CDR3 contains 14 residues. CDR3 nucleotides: TGTGCCAGCAGCCAAGATTTTCGGGTGGGAAAACTGTTTTTT. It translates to CASSQDFRVGKLFF.

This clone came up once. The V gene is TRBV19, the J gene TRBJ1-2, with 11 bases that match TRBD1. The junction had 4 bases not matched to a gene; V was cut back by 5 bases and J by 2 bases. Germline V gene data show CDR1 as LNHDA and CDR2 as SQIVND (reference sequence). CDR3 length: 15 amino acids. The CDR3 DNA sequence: TGTGCCAGTAGTCCCTGGACAGGGGGCAACTATGGCTACACCTTC. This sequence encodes CASSPWTGGNYGYTF.

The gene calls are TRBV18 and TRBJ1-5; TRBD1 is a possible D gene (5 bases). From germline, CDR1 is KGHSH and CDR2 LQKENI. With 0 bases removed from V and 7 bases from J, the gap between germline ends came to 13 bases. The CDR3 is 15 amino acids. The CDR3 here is CASSPPLGVGQPQHF. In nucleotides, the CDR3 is TGTGCCAGCTCACCACCATTAGGGGTGGGGCAGCCCCAGCATTTT.

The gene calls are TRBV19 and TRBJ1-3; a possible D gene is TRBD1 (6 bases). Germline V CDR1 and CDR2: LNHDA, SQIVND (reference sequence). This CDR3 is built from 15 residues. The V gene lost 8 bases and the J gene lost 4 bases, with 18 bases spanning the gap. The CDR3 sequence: CASANLQGSGNTIYF. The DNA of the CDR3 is TGTGCCAGTGCGAATTTGCAGGGGTCGGGAAACACCATATATTTT.

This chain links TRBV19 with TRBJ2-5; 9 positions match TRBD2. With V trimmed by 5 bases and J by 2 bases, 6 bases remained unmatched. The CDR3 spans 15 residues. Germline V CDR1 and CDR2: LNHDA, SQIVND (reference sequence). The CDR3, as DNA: TGTGCCAGTAGTGGCGGGGGGGCAGTACAAGAGACCCAGTACTTC. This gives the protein CASSGGGAVQETQYF.

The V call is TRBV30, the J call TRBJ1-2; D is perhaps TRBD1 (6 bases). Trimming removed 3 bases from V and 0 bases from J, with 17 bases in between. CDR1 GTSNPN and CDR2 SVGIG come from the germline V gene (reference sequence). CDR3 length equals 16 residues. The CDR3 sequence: CAWRARDRLPNYGYTF. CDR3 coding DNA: TGTGCCTGGAGAGCCCGTGACAGGCTCCCTAACTATGGCTACACCTTC.

This CDR3 reads CASSIHRGPNQPQHF. CDR3 DNA: TGTGCCAGTAGTATACACAGGGGGCCCAATCAGCCCCAGCATTTT. V usage is TRBV19 and J usage is TRBJ1-5; 9 nucleotides agree with TRBD1. CDR3 length: 15 residues. Trimming removed 2 bases from V and 3 bases from J; junction bases left unmatched: 2. The germline CDR1 and CDR2 sequences are LNHDA and SQIVND (reference sequence). Full variable domain (missing parts from reference TRBV19 and TRBJ1-5): DGGITQSPKYLFRKEGQNVTLSCEQNLNHDAMYWYRQDPGQGLRLIYYSQIVNDFQKGDIAEGYSVSREKKESFPLTVTSAQKNPTAFYLCASSIHRGPNQPQHFGDGTRLSIL.

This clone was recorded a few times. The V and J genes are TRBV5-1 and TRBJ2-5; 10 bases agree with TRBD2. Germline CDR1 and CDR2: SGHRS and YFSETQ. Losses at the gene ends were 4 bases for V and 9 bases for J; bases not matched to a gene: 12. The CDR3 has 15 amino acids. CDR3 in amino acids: CASSAKEREGGAQYF. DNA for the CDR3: TGCGCCAGCAGCGCAAAAGAGCGGGAGGGCGGCGCCCAGTACTTC.

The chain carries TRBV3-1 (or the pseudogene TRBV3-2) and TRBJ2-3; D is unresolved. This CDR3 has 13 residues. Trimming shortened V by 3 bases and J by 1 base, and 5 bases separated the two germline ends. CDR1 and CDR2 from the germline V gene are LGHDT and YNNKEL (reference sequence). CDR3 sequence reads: CASSQPGTDTQYF. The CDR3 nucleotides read TGTGCCAGCAGCCAGCCGGGCACAGATACGCAGTATTTT.

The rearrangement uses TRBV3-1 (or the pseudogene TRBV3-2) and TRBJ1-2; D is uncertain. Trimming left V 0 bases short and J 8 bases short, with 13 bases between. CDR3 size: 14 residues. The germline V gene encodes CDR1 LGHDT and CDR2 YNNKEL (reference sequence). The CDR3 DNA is TGTGCCAGCAGCCAAGATTTGGTCGGCGGGGGCTACACCTTC. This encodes CASSQDLVGGGYTF.

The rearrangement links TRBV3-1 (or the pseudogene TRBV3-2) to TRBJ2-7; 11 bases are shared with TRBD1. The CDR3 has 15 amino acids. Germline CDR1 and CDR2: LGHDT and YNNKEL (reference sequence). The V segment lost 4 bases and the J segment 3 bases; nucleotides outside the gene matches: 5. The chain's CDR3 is CASSRAGTGGYEQYF. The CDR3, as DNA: TGTGCCAGCAGCCGTGCCGGGACAGGGGGCTACGAGCAGTACTTC.

CDR3 in amino acids: CSVELPGSTDTQYF. CDR3 coding DNA: TGCAGCGTTGAACTCCCGGGAAGCACAGATACGCAGTATTTT. J is TRBJ2-3 and V is TRBV29-1; TRBD2 might be the D (5 bases). V lost 2 bases, J lost 0 bases, and 9 bases lay in between. This CDR3 is 14 amino acids long. The germline V gene has CDR1 SQVTM and CDR2 ANQGSEA.

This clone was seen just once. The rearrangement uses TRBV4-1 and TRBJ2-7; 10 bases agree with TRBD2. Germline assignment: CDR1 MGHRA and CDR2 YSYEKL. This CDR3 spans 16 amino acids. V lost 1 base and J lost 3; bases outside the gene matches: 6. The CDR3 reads CASSQGLAGNYYEQYF. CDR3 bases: TGCGCCAGCAGCCAAGGACTAGCGGGCAATTACTACGAGCAGTACTTC.

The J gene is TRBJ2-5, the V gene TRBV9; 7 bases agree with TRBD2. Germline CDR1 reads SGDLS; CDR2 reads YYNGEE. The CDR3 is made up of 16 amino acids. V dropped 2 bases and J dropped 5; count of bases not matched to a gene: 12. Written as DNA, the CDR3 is TGTGCCAGCAGCGTGTCCATTTCGGCGGGAGACGAGACCCAGTACTTC. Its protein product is CASSVSISAGDETQYF.

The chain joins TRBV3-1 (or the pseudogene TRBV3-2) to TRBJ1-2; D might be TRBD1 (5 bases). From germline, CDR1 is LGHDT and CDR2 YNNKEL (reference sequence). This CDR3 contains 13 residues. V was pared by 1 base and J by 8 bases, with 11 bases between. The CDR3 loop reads CASSQGVQGGYTF. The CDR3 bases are TGTGCCAGCAGCCAAGGCGTCCAGGGAGGCTACACCTTC.

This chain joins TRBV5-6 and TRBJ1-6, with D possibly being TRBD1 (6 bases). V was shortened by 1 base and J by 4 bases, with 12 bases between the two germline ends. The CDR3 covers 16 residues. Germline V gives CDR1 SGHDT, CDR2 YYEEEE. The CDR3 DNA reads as TGTGCCAGCAGCTTGCGGGGGGCAGCTTATAATTCACCCCTCCACTTT. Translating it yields CASSLRGAAYNSPLHF.

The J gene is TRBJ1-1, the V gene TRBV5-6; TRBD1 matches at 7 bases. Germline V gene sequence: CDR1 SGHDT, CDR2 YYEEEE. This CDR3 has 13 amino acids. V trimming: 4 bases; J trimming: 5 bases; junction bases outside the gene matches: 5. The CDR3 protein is CASSVQGGTEAFF. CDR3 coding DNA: TGTGCCAGCAGCGTGCAGGGGGGAACTGAAGCTTTCTTT. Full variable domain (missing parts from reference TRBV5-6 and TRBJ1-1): DAGVTQSPTHLIKTRGQQVTLRCSPKSGHDTVSWYQQALGQGPQFIFQYYEEEERQRGNFPDRFSGHQFPNYSSELNVNALLLGDSALYLCASSVQGGTEAFFGQGTRLTVV.

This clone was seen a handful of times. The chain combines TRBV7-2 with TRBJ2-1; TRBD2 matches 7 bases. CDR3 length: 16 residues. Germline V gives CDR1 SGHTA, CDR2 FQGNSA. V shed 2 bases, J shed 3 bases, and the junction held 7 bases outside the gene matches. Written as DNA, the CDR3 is TGTGCCAGCAGCTTACAGACTAGCATGGGCTACAATGAGCAGTTCTTC. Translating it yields CASSLQTSMGYNEQFF.